This paragraph covers one T cell receptor beta chain sequence. Its antigen is not identified. Germline assignment: CDR1 MNHNS and CDR2 SASEGT. The V end was cut by 3 bases, the J end by 4 bases, with 6 bases between. The CDR3 spans 12 residues. This entry comes from a study of cytomegalovirus exposure and HLA in healthy donors. Study conclusions and caveats: Within a later analysis, the majority of CMV-associated TCR beta chains appeared HLA-restricted. Associated with cytomegalovirus, according to the listing, were around 160 TCR beta chains. A missense DCLRE1C variant was associated with V- and J-gene trimming of TCR beta chains in a later analysis, and an independent cohort replicated the association. TCR beta V segments were, for the most part, productive about 87% or about 30% of the time in an earlier analysis.

Amplification used 60 Vbeta primers and 13 Jbeta primers. Measured with immunoSEQ multiplex PCR; TCRdb has only the in-frame clones, and not every one. The table includes approximately 130,000 clones, about 69% detected once. The sequence derives from a man aged 25-45 years in good health and CMV-seronegative. The sample was PBMCs. This chain uses TRBV6-1 with TRBJ1-2; D ambiguous. The CDR3 DNA reads as TGTGCCAGCAGTGATTTTAGCTATGGCTACACCTTC. Its translation: CASSDFSYGYTF.